The present T cell receptor beta chain was sequenced within a study of cytomegalovirus exposure and HLA in healthy donors. Remarks on this clone: Its target is unknown.

Findings and caveats of the study: Later on, an analysis tied around 17,000 TCR beta sequences to HLA alleles at 0.05 false discovery rate.

The PCR was carried out with 60 Vbeta primers and 13 Jbeta primers. Assay used: immunoSEQ multiplex PCR; TCRdb lists only in-frame clones, some missing. The data hold 55,000 to 70,000 clones, with about 81% observed a single time. Looked up from germline, CDR1 is SGHRS and CDR2 is YFSETQ. The CDR3 covers 15 residues. V was pared by 0 bases and J by 7 bases, with 7 bases of the junction left unmatched. The chain combines TRBV5-1 with TRBJ2-5; 9 bases agree with TRBD2. Sequencing used PBMCs. This clonotype originated in a woman aged 25 to 45 in good health and CMV-seronegative. The CDR3 sequence is CASSLELAGAGTQYF. The CDR3 DNA reads TGCGCCAGCAGCTTGGAGTTAGCGGGAGCCGGGACCCAGTACTTC. Full variable domain (remainder filled in from reference TRBV5-1 and TRBJ2-5): KAGVTQTPRYLIKTRGQQVTLSCSPISGHRSVSWYQQTPGQGLQFLFEYFSETQRNKGNFPGRFSGRQFSNSRSEMNVSTLELGDSALYLCASSLELAGAGTQYFGPGTRLLVL.